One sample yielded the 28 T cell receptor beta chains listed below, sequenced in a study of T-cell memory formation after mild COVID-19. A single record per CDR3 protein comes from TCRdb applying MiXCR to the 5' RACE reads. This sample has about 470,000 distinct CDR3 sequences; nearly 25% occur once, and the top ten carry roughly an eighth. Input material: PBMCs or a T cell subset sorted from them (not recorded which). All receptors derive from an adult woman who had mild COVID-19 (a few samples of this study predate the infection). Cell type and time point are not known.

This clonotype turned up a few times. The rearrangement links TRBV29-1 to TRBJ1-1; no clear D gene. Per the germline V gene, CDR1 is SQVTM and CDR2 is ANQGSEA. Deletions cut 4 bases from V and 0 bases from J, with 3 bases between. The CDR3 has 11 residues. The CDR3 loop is CSVVVNTEAFF. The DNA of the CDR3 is TGCAGCGTTGTAGTGAACACTGAAGCTTTCTTT.

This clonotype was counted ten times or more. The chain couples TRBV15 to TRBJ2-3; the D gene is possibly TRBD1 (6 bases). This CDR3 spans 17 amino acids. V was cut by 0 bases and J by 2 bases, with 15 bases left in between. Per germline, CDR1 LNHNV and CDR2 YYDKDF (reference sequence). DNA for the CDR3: TGTGCCACCAGCAGAGATCGATTGGGGGCCTCCACAGATACGCAGTATTTT. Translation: CATSRDRLGASTDTQYF. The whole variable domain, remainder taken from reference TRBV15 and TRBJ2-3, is DAMVIQNPRYQVTQFGKPVTLSCSQTLNHNVMYWYQQKSSQAPKLLFHYYDKDFNNEADTPDNFQSRRPNTSFCFLDIRSPGLGDTAMYLCATSRDRLGASTDTQYFGPGTRLTVL.

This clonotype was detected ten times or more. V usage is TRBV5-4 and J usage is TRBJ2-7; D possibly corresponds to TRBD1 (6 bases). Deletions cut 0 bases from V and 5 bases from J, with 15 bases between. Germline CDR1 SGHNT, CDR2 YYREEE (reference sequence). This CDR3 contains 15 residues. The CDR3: CASSLETGFIDEQYF. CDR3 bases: TGTGCCAGCAGCTTGGAGACAGGTTTCATCGACGAGCAGTACTTC. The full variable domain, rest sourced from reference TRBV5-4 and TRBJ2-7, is ETGVTQSPTHLIKTRGQQVTLRCSSQSGHNTVSWYQQALGQGPQFIFQYYREEENGRGNFPPRFSGLQFPNYSSELNVNALELDDSALYLCASSLETGFIDEQYFGPGTRLTVT.

The CDR3 protein is CASSLSRGGRETQYF. The DNA for the CDR3 is TGCGCCAGCAGCTTGTCACGGGGGGGCCGCGAGACCCAGTACTTC. This chain connects TRBV5-1 to TRBJ2-5, with 8 bases matching TRBD2. Germline CDR1 SGHRS, CDR2 YFSETQ. Germline trimming cut 1 base from V and 5 bases from J; bases unmatched to any gene: 7. The CDR3 has 15 residues.

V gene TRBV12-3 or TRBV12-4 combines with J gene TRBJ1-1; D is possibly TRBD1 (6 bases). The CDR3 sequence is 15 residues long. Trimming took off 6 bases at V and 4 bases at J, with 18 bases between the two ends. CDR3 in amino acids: CASRPSLGGGTEAFF. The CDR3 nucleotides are TGTGCCAGCAGGCCCTCGTTAGGGGGAGGCACTGAAGCTTTCTTT.

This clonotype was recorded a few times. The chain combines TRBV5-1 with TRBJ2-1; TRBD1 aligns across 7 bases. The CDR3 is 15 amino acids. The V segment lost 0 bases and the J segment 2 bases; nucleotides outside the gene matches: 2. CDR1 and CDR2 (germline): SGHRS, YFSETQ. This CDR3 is CASSLADRPYNEQFF. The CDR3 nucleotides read TGCGCCAGCAGCTTGGCGGACAGGCCCTACAATGAGCAGTTCTTC.

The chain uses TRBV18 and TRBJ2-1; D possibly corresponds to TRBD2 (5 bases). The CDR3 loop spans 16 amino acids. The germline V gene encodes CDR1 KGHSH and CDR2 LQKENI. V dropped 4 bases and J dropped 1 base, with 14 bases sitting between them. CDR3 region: CASSRREGPSYNEQFF. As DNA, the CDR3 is TGTGCCAGCTCACGGCGAGAGGGCCCATCCTACAATGAGCAGTTCTTC.

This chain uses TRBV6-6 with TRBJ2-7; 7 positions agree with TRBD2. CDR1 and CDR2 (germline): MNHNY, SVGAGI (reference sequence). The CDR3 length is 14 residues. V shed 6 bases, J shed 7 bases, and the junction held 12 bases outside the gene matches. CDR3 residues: CASSRPGAGEEQYF. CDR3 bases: TGTGCCAGCAGCCGCCCCGGGGCGGGAGAGGAGCAGTACTTC.

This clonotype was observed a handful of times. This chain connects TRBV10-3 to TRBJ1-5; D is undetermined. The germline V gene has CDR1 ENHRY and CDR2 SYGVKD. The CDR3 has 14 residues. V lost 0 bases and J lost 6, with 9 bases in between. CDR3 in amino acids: CAISESGGSQPQHF. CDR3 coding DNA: TGTGCCATCAGTGAGTCGGGCGGCAGTCAGCCCCAGCATTTT.

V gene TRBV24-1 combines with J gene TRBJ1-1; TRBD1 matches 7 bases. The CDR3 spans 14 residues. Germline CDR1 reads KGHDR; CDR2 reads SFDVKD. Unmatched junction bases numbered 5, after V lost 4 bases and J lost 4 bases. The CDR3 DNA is TGTGCCACCAGTGACCACAGGGGAGTCACTGAAGCTTTCTTT. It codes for CATSDHRGVTEAFF.

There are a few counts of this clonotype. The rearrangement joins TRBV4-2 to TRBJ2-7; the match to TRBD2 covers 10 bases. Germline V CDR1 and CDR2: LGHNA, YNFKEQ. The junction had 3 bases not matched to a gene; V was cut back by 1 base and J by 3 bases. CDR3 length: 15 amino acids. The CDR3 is CASSQVASGGYEQYF. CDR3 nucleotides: TGTGCCAGCAGCCAAGTGGCTAGCGGGGGCTACGAGCAGTACTTC.

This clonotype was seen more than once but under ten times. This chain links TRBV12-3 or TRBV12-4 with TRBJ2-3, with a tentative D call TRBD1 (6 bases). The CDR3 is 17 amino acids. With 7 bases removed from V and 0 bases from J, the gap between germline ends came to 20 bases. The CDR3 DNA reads TGTGCCAGCACGGATTGGGGGCGCCAGGGGAGCACAGATACGCAGTATTTT. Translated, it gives CASTDWGRQGSTDTQYF.

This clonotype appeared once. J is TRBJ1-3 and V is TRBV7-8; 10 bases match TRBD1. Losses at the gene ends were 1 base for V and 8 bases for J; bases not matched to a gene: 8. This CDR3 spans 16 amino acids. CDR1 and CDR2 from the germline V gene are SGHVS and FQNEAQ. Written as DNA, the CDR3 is TGTGCCAGCAGCTTAGTGGGGACAGGGGTCTATGACACCATATATTTT. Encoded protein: CASSLVGTGVYDTIYF. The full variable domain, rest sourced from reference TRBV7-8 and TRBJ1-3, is GAGVSQSPRYKVAKRGQDVALRCDPISGHVSLFWYQQALGQGPEFLTYFQNEAQLDKSGLPSDRFFAERPEGSVSTLKIQRTQQEDSAVYLCASSLVGTGVYDTIYFGEGSWLTVV.

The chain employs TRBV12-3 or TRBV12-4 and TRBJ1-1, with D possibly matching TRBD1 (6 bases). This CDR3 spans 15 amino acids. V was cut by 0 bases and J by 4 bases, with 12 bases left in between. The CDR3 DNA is TGTGCCAGCAGTTTAGCCCCAGGGGCTGGCACTGAAGCTTTCTTT. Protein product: CASSLAPGAGTEAFF.

CDR3 loop: CASSFRQRYSNQPQHF. The CDR3 DNA sequence: TGTGCCAGCAGTTTTCGACAGCGATATAGCAATCAGCCCCAGCATTTT. This chain joins TRBV2 and TRBJ1-5, with D possibly TRBD1 on 5 matching bases. V shed 5 bases and J shed 0 bases, with 14 bases lying between them. CDR1 SNHLY and CDR2 FYNNEI come from the germline V gene. The CDR3 has 16 residues.

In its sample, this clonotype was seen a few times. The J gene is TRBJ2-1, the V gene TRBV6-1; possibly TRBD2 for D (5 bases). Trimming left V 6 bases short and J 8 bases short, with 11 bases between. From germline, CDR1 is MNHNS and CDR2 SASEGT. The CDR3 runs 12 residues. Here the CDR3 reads CASREARHEQFF. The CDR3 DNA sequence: TGTGCCAGCAGGGAGGCTAGGCATGAGCAGTTCTTC.

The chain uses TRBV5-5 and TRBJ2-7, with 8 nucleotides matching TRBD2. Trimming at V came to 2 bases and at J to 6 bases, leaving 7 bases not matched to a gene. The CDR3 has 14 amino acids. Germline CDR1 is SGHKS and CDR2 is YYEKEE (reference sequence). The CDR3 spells CASSFGGATTEQYF. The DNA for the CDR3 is TGTGCCAGCAGCTTCGGGGGGGCCACTACCGAGCAGTACTTC.

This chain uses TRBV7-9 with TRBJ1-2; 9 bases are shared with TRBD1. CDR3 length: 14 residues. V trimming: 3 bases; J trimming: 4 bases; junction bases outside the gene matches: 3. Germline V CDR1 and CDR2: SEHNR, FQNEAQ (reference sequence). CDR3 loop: CASSFPGQGYGYTF. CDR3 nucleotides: TGTGCCAGCAGCTTCCCGGGACAGGGCTATGGCTACACCTTC.

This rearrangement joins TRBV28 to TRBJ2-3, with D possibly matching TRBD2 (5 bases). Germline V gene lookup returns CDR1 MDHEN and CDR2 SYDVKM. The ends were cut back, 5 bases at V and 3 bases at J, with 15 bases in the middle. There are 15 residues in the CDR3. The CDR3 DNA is TGTGCCAGCAGTCCCTTAGCGAGACCGACAGATACGCAGTATTTT. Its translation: CASSPLARPTDTQYF.

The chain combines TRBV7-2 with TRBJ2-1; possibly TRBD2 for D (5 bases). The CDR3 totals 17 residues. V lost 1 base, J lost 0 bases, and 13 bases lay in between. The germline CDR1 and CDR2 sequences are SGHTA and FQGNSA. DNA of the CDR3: TGTGCCAGCAGCTTAGTCGGGGTTACCTACTCCTACAATGAGCAGTTCTTC. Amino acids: CASSLVGVTYSYNEQFF. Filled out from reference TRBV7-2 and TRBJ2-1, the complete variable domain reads GAGVSQSPSNKVTEKGKDVELRCDPISGHTALYWYRQSLGQGLEFLIYFQGNSAPDKSGLPSDRFSAERTGGSVSTLTIQRTQQEDSAVYLCASSLVGVTYSYNEQFFGPGTRLTVL.

The CDR3: CASNRGQGNEQFF. As DNA, the CDR3 is TGTGCCAGCAATAGGGGACAGGGCAATGAGCAGTTCTTC. V gene TRBV25-1 combines with J gene TRBJ2-1; TRBD1 agrees at 9 bases. V lost 7 bases to trimming and J lost 6 bases; unmatched junction nucleotides: 4. CDR1 is MGHDK and CDR2 is SYGVNS in the germline V gene. This CDR3 spans 13 amino acids.

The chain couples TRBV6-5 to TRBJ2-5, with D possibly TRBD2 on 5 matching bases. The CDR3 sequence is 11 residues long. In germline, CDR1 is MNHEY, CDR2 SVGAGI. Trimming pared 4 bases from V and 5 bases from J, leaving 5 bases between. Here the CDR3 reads CASSWEETQYF. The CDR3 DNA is TGTGCCAGCAGTTGGGAGGAGACCCAGTACTTC.

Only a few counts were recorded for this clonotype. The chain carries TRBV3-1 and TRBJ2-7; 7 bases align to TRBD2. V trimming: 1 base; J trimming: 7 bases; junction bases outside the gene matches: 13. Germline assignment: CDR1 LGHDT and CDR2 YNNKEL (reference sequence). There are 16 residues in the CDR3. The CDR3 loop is CASSQAPLAAREEQYF. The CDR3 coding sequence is TGTGCCAGCAGCCAAGCGCCCCTAGCGGCAAGAGAAGAGCAGTACTTC.

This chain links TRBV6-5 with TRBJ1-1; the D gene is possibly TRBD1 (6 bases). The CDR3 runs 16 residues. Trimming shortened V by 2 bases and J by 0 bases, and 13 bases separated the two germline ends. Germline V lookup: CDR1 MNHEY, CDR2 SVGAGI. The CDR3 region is CASSYQWQGLNTEAFF. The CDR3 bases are TGTGCCAGCAGTTACCAATGGCAGGGGTTGAACACTGAAGCTTTCTTT.

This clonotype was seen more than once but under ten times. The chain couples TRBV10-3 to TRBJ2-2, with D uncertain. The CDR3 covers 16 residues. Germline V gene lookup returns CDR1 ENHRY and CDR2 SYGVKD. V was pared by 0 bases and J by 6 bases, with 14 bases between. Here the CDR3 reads CAISESEWASPGELFF. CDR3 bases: TGTGCCATCAGTGAGTCAGAGTGGGCTAGTCCCGGGGAGCTGTTTTTT.

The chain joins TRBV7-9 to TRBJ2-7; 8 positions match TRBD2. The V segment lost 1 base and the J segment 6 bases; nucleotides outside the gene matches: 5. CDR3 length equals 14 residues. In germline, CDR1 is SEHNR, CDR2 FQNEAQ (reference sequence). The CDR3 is CASSLGTAGVEQYF. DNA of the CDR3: TGTGCCAGCAGCTTAGGCACAGCGGGAGTCGAGCAGTACTTC. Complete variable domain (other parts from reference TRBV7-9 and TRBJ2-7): DTGVSQNPRHKITKRGQNVTFRCDPISEHNRLYWYRQTLGQGPEFLTYFQNEAQLEKSRLLSDRFSAERPKGSFSTLEIQRTEQGDSAMYLCASSLGTAGVEQYFGPGTRLTVT.

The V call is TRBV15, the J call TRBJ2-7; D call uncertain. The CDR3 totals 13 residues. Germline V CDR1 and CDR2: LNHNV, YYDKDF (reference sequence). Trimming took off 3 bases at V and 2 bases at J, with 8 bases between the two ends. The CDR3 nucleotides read TGTGCCACCAGCAGGGGTTTCACCTACGAGCAGTACTTC. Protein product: CATSRGFTYEQYF.

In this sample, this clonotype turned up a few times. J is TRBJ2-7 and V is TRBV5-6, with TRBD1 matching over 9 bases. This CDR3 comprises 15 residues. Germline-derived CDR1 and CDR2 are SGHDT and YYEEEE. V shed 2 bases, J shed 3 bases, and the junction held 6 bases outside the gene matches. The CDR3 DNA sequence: TGTGCCAGCAGCTTTAGGGGGGGACAGGGCTACGAGCAGTACTTC. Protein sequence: CASSFRGGQGYEQYF.